The rows below give T cell receptor beta chains drawn from one sample of a study of T cell responses to AZD1222 COVID-19 vaccine. Produced via immunoSEQ multiplex PCR; TCRdb's table is partial and in-frame only. Of 70,000 to 95,000 clones in the sample, approximately 90% were seen once. The sequencing here drew on peripheral blood, taken 28 days after the second AZD1222 dose. The source is an adult who received the AZD1222 COVID-19 vaccine. The CDR3 runs from the conserved cysteine through the conserved F or W. The D gene is left open where the match is weak. Not every row has a clone size; where given, it reads once, few, many or a size class.

clone_size j_call d_call v_call cdr3_aa cdr3_nt
. TRBJ1-5 . TRBV2 CASNPGSGQPQHF TGTGCCAGCAACCCAGGGTCGGGTCAGCCCCAGCATTTT
. TRBJ1-4 . TRBV30 CAWQGNGEKLFF TGTGCCTGGCAGGGTAATGGGGAAAAACTGTTTTTT
. TRBJ1-1 TRBD1 TRBV6-5 CASSYGPGQEAFF TGTGCCAGCAGTTACGGTCCGGGACAGGAAGCTTTCTTT
. TRBJ2-7 . TRBV7-2 CASSLVRGVQYF TGTGCCAGCAGCTTAGTAAGGGGGGTTCAGTACTTC
few TRBJ2-3 . TRBV11-2 CASSLRQTSTDTQYF TGTGCCAGCAGCTTACGACAGACTAGCACAGATACGCAGTATTTT
. TRBJ2-7 TRBD2 TRBV11-3 CASSPGTSGSYEQYF TGTGCCAGCAGCCCTGGGACTAGCGGATCCTACGAGCAGTACTTC
. TRBJ2-7 . TRBV27 CASSLFGGADTYEQYF TGTGCCAGCAGTTTATTTGGCGGGGCAGACACCTACGAGCAGTACTTC
. TRBJ1-1 . TRBV5-6 CASSSTLGLRGTEAFF TGTGCCAGCAGCTCTACCCTGGGACTTCGGGGCACTGAAGCTTTCTTT
. TRBJ2-3 TRBD2 TRBV6-4 CASSEEPGGTDTQYF TGTGCCAGCAGTGAAGAACCGGGAGGGACAGATACGCAGTATTTT
. TRBJ1-4 . TRBV10-1 CASSESRGFNEKLFF TGCGCCAGCAGTGAGTCGAGGGGATTTAATGAAAAACTGTTTTTT
. TRBJ2-3 . TRBV9 CASSVSWGGGEDTQYF TGTGCCAGCAGCGTATCCTGGGGCGGAGGGGAAGATACGCAGTATTTT
. TRBJ2-3 TRBD1 TRBV19 CASSNRDRGADTQYF TGTGCCAGTAGTAATCGGGACAGGGGGGCAGATACGCAGTATTTT
. TRBJ2-5 TRBD2 TRBV7-3 CASSLRGGRVETQYF TGTGCCAGCAGCTTAAGGGGCGGGAGGGTCGAGACCCAGTACTTC
. TRBJ1-4 . TRBV5-1 CASSGVTNEKLFF TGCGCCAGCTCGGGGGTAACTAATGAAAAACTGTTTTTT
. TRBJ2-7 TRBD2 TRBV18 CASSDGLAGGRYEQYF TGTGCCAGCTCGGACGGACTAGCGGGAGGCCGCTACGAGCAGTACTTC
once TRBJ2-1 . TRBV2 CASRSSSYNEQFF TGTGCCAGCAGAAGTAGCTCCTACAATGAGCAGTTCTTC
. TRBJ2-7 TRBD2 TRBV27 CASSFATGGHYEQYF TGTGCCAGCAGTTTCGCGACGGGAGGGCACTACGAGCAGTACTTC
. TRBJ2-7 TRBD1 TRBV7-2 CASSFTGALWYEQYF TGTGCCAGCAGCTTCACAGGGGCCCTCTGGTACGAGCAGTACTTC
. TRBJ2-4 . TRBV19 CASSIRSGALLAKNIQYF TGTGCCAGTAGTATCAGGTCAGGGGCCCTACTAGCCAAAAACATTCAGTACTTC
. TRBJ2-7 TRBD1 TRBV5-1 CASSLGGQGSYEQYF TGCGCCAGCAGCTTGGGAGGACAGGGTTCCTACGAGCAGTACTTC
. TRBJ2-1 TRBD2 TRBV7-2 CASSPRTSGGSYNEQFF TGTGCCAGCAGCCCTCGGACTAGCGGGGGCTCCTACAATGAGCAGTTCTTC
. TRBJ1-5 . TRBV28 CAGGVSNQPQHF TGTGCCGGGGGGGTTAGCAATCAGCCCCAGCATTTT
. TRBJ2-5 . TRBV5-1 CASSYGQTQETQYF TGCGCCAGCAGCTACGGACAGACCCAAGAGACCCAGTACTTC
. TRBJ1-5 . TRBV5-1 CASSLAPTDFSNQPQHF TGCGCCAGCAGCTTAGCCCCGACAGATTTTAGCAATCAGCCCCAGCATTTT
. TRBJ1-3 TRBD1 TRBV4-1 CASSPRAGRGQVGGSGNTIYF TGCGCCAGCAGCCCCCGGGCAGGCAGGGGGCAAGTGGGGGGCTCTGGAAACACCATATATTTT
. TRBJ1-5 . TRBV23-1 CASSHEDIEVAQHF TGCGCCAGCAGTCATGAGGACATAGAAGTTGCCCAGCATTTT
. TRBJ1-1 . TRBV18 CASSPAEMNTEAFF TGTGCCAGCTCACCCGCTGAAATGAACACTGAAGCTTTCTTT
. TRBJ2-6 . TRBV27 CASSLGGSGANVLTF TGTGCCAGCAGTTTAGGGGGGTCTGGGGCCAACGTCCTGACTTTC
. TRBJ1-1 TRBD1 TRBV5-6 CASSRGQFNTEAFF TGTGCCAGCAGCCGGGGACAGTTTAACACTGAAGCTTTCTTT
once TRBJ1-2 . TRBV9 CASSLSRDGYGYTF TGTGCCAGCAGCTTGTCCCGGGACGGTTATGGCTACACCTTC
. TRBJ2-7 . TRBV2 CASRVLAYEQYF TGTGCCAGCAGGGTCTTAGCGTACGAGCAGTACTTC
. TRBJ2-3 . TRBV18 CASSNVEQYEATDTQYF TGTGCCAGCTCAAACGTGGAACAGTACGAGGCCACAGATACGCAGTATTTT
few TRBJ2-7 TRBD2 TRBV25-1 CASSLAGGAYEQYF TGTGCCAGCAGTCTAGCGGGAGGGGCCTACGAGCAGTACTTC
once TRBJ2-3 . TRBV6-5 CASSYRRDSTDTQYF TGTGCCAGCAGTTACCGCCGGGACAGCACAGATACGCAGTATTTT
once TRBJ1-3 . TRBV30 CAWSGQSGNTIYF TGTGCCTGGAGTGGACAGTCTGGAAACACCATATATTTT
. TRBJ2-7 . TRBV6-1 CASSNGQTYEQYF TGTGCCAGCAGTAATGGACAGACCTACGAGCAGTACTTC
. TRBJ1-5 . TRBV3-1/TRBV3-2 CASSQPGLNQPQHF TGTGCCAGCAGCCAACCCGGACTGAATCAGCCCCAGCATTTT
. TRBJ2-4 TRBD1 TRBV4-1 CASSPGQGPLAKNIQYF TGCGCCAGCAGCCCCGGACAGGGGCCTTTAGCCAAAAACATTCAGTACTTC
. TRBJ2-7 . TRBV13 CASNGGQPYEQYF TGTGCCAGCAACGGCGGACAGCCCTACGAGCAGTACTTC
. TRBJ2-1 TRBD2 TRBV7-2 CASSPWTSGRDEQFF TGTGCCAGCAGCCCCTGGACTAGCGGGAGGGATGAGCAGTTCTTC
. TRBJ2-2 . TRBV6-5 CASSFRPNTGELFF TGTGCCAGCAGTTTTAGGCCGAACACCGGGGAGCTGTTTTTT
. TRBJ1-6 TRBD1 TRBV10-1 CASRGNRGSFTPPSYSPLHF TGCGCCAGCAGAGGGAACAGGGGGTCCTTTACCCCCCCCAGTTATTCACCCCTCCACTTT
. TRBJ2-3 . TRBV6-1 CASSEGVLADTQYF TGTGCCAGCAGTGAAGGGGTTTTGGCAGATACGCAGTATTTT
. TRBJ2-5 TRBD2 TRBV9 CASSVRLAGGGSQETQYF TGTGCCAGCAGCGTCCGGCTAGCGGGAGGAGGGAGCCAAGAGACCCAGTACTTC
. TRBJ1-5 TRBD1 TRBV28 CASSFRTGWTQHF TGTGCCAGCAGTTTTCGGACAGGGTGGACCCAGCATTTT
few TRBJ2-1 . TRBV3-1/TRBV3-2 CASSQVEGNEQFF TGTGCCAGCAGCCAAGTGGAGGGCAATGAGCAGTTCTTC
once TRBJ2-1 TRBD2 TRBV19 CASSIDASGYNEQFF TGTGCCAGTAGTATAGACGCTAGCGGGTACAATGAGCAGTTCTTC
. TRBJ1-3 . TRBV2 CASSVTGNTIYF TGTGCCAGCAGCGTAACAGGAAACACCATATATTTT
. TRBJ1-5 . TRBV6-2/TRBV6-3 CASSLQWASNQPQHF TGTGCCAGCAGTCTCCAGTGGGCTAGCAATCAGCCCCAGCATTTT
. TRBJ1-4 . TRBV6-5 CASSPPGANEKLFF TGTGCCAGCAGTCCCCCCGGGGCTAATGAAAAACTGTTTTTT